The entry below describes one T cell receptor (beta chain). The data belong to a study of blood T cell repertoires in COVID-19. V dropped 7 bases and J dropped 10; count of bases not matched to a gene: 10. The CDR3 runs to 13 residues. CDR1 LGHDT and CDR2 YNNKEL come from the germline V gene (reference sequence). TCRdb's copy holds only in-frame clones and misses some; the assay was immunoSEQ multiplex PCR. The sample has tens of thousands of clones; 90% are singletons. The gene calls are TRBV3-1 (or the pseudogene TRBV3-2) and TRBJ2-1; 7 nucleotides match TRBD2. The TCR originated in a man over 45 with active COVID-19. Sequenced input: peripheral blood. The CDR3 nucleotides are TGTGCCAGCACCTTTCAGCGGGGCGTCGAGCAGTTCTTC. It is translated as CASTFQRGVEQFF.